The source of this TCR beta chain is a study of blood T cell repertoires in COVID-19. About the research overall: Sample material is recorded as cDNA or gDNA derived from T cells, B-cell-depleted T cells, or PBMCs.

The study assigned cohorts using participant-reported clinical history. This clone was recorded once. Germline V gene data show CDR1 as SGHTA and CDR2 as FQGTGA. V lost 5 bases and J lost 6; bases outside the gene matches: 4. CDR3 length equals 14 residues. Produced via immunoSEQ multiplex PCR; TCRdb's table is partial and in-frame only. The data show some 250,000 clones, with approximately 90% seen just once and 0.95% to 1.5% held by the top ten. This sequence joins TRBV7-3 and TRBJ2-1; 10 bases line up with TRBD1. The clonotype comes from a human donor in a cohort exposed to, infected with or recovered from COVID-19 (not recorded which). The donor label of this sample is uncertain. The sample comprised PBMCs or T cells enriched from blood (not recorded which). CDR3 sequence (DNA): TGTGCCAGCAGCGGGACAGGGGCCGTCAATGAGCAGTTCTTC. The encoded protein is CASSGTGAVNEQFF.